Below are 2 T cell receptor beta chains sequenced from a single sample in a study of T cell repertoires in cytomegalovirus infection. Each CDR3 protein gets one entry after TCRdb re-called the reads with MiXCR. The sample includes fewer than 700,000 distinct CDR3 sequences, 20% to 25% of them seen just once. Sequencing was performed on CD8+ T cells from PBMCs. The source is a human donor in good health (CMV status not recorded). Some clones in this sample may be carry-over from other donors' samples.

This chain joins TRBV27 and TRBJ2-2; TRBD1 aligns across 9 bases. This CDR3 has 21 residues. CDR1 is MNHEY and CDR2 is SMNVEV in the germline V gene (reference sequence). J lost 0 bases, V lost 0 bases, and 14 bases had no gene match. The CDR3 loop is CASSLSVTGGSHPSNTGELFF. DNA of the CDR3: TGTGCCAGCAGTTTATCCGTGACAGGGGGTAGTCACCCGTCGAACACCGGGGAGCTGTTTTTT.

This clonotype was detected a few times. The V gene is TRBV28, the J gene TRBJ1-5; possibly TRBD1 for D (6 bases). The CDR3 has 16 residues. Germline CDR1 reads MDHEN; CDR2 reads SYDVKM. The germline V and J ends were trimmed by 2 bases and 4 bases, with 15 bases remaining between them. The CDR3 protein is CASSLTGLSPNQPQHF. CDR3 bases: TGTGCCAGCAGTTTAACAGGGCTTTCACCAAATCAGCCCCAGCATTTT.